This T cell receptor (beta chain) was captured by sequencing in a study of blood T cells in healthy people across ages. Worth noting for this clonotype: What it binds is not known.

Each donor gave roughly 10 milliliters of peripheral blood. With a J-beta primer mix and a sample-barcoded 5' primer, a second PCR ran about 6 to 11 cycles. A single record per CDR3 protein comes from TCRdb applying MiXCR to the 5' RACE reads. The sample has hundreds of thousands of distinct CDR3 sequences, roughly 50% seen once; the top ten hold about 20%. The germline V gene encodes CDR1 ENHRY and CDR2 SYGVKD. With 10 bases clipped from V and 2 bases from J, the junction kept 5 bases outside the gene matches. There are 13 residues in the CDR3. Study results and limitations: A roughly linear fall in TCR beta diversity per million T cells was seen with increasing age. Estimated diversity, derived from one million T cells, was regarded as an underestimate. Long-lived and aged donors differed, with more naive CD4+ cells and higher diversity in the long-lived.

This sequence originates from a young man in good health. The sample was blood. The chain joins TRBV10-3 to TRBJ2-5, with TRBD1 identical over 9 bases. This CDR3 is CATGTGNQETQYF. The CDR3 region has the DNA TGTGCCACCGGGACAGGGAATCAAGAGACCCAGTACTTC.